This record looks at one T cell receptor beta chain sequence and its context. Its antigen remains unidentified. CDR1 and CDR2 (germline): SGHTS, YDEGEE. With 1 base removed from V and 2 bases from J, the gap between germline ends came to 12 bases. The CDR3 extends over 15 amino acids. The sample belongs to a study of cytomegalovirus exposure and HLA in healthy donors. The study's findings and limits: A missense variant in DCLRE1C was later tied to TCR beta V- and J-gene trimming.

Amplification used 60 Vbeta primers and 13 Jbeta primers. TCRdb keeps only in-frame clones here, not all; method: immunoSEQ multiplex PCR. The sample lists about 57,000 clones; roughly 77% were seen once. Material for sequencing was PBMCs. This chain links TRBV5-8 with TRBJ1-2, with D hard to call. The clonotype originates from a man aged 25-45 years in good health and CMV-seropositive. The CDR3 is CASSLKGTGNYGYTF. CDR3 nucleotide sequence: TGTGCCAGCAGCTTGAAGGGAACGGGGAACTATGGCTACACCTTC.